This section outlines one TCR beta chain sequence together with its context. CDR1 and CDR2 from the germline V gene are KGHSH and LQKENI. The CDR3 sequence is 14 residues long. V trimming: 5 bases; J trimming: 7 bases; junction bases outside the gene matches: 7. Second-dose intervals near 4 or 12 weeks were combined. Here immunoSEQ multiplex PCR was the method, and the copy in TCRdb shows in-frame clones only, minus some. This table holds 77,000 or so clones, less than 95% found once. This entry belongs to a study of T cell responses to AZD1222 COVID-19 vaccine. The rearrangement joins TRBV18 to TRBJ1-5; 8 positions agree with TRBD1. The specimen was peripheral blood, collected 28 days after the second AZD1222 dose. The clonotype comes from an adult who received the AZD1222 COVID-19 vaccine. The CDR3, as DNA: TGTGCCAGCTCATCGACAGGGGTCGGACAGCCCCAGCATTTT. As protein: CASSSTGVGQPQHF.